This TCR beta chain was captured in a study of shared clonotypes between healthy human individuals. Whole-study results and caveats: Having only a few donors restricted how much genetic and exposure-history diversity was captured. Estimated richness was generally greater in naive than memory subsets. Clonotype sharing among the donors was expected to vary with sequencing depth.

V lost 6 bases and J lost 2; bases outside the gene matches: 18. CDR3 length: 19 amino acids. In germline, CDR1 is MNHEY, CDR2 SMNVEV (reference sequence). CD45RO-negative cells were positively selected for CCR7, leaving out terminally differentiated effector memory CD45RA+ cells. Libraries were prepared by immunoSEQ multiplex PCR; TCRdb keeps only in-frame clonotypes and omits some of them. This table has millions of clones, under 95% appearing once. Of note for this clone: Its antigen is not identified.

The sample taken for sequencing was naive CD8+ T cells from PBMCs. This TCR derives from a man between 18 and 35 years old in good health. Some clones in this sample may be carry-over from other donors' samples. The V and J genes are TRBV27 and TRBJ1-2; TRBD1 matches at 10 bases. CDR3 in amino acids: CASSLSIRDRGKRNYGYTF. As DNA, the CDR3 is TGTGCCAGCAGCCTGTCCATCCGGGACAGGGGAAAACGGAACTATGGCTACACCTTC.